This T cell receptor (beta chain) is from a study of blood T cell repertoires in COVID-19. Study overall: Sites in the United States, Italy and Spain provided acute and convalescent COVID-19 samples.

This CDR3 region has 14 residues. Germline V gives CDR1 MNHEY, CDR2 SVGEGT. V was shortened by 4 bases and J by 4 bases, with 13 bases between the two germline ends. The table lists this clone with a few counts. In the original workflow: Estimated nucleated cell counts came from reference gene primer amplification. Assay: immunoSEQ multiplex PCR; the TCRdb copy retains only in-frame clones and omits some. D and trimming were read from the DNA, whereas the V and J calls and clone size are those reported in that table. The sample records a few hundred thousand clones, 89% being singletons. The specimen was peripheral blood. The receptor comes from a man aged 40-49 years with acute or convalescent COVID-19. This chain links TRBV6-2 or TRBV6-3 with TRBJ1-1; D might be TRBD1 (6 bases). The CDR3 loop reads CASSSIQGITEAFF. The CDR3 bases are TGTGCCAGCAGTTCCATCCAGGGGATCACTGAAGCTTTCTTT.